The text below deals with one T cell receptor (beta chain). There is no known antigen for this receptor. Per-nucleotide qualities are absent, and no much larger clonotype sits a single base away. These data belong to a study of blood T cell repertoires in COVID-19 (dated by TCRdb to between 2020 and 2021). Describing the broader study: Collaborator samples came from the United States, Italy and Spain and covered acute and convalescent phases of COVID-19. The prospective study material was composed of cDNA or gDNA derived from T cells, B-cell-depleted T cells, or PBMCs. The dataset comprised deeply sampled blood TCRbeta repertoires from subjects exposed to, actively infected with, or recovered from COVID-19. A freely available public database, intended as a resource for researchers studying the immune response to SARS-CoV-2, is where the repertoires were released. Samples were obtained from the ongoing ImmuneRACE study (first 160 participants) and from approximately 1,200 subjects provided by 6 global collaborators. Sample metadata almost always included a de-identified subject ID, COVID-19 status, age in years and sex. Where available, HLA class I and class II types were taken from metadata supplied by the sample provider and were not determined by assay-based typing.

Overall results and qualifications from the work: The amount of clinical and demographic metadata varied by source and participant and was provided uncurated.

The immunoSEQ Assay, a bias-controlled multiplex PCR, was used to amplify TCRbeta CDR3 regions from genomic DNA. From the authors' description of their analysis: The number of nucleated cells in each sample was estimated by amplification of reference gene primers within the assay. Sequence reads were collapsed and filtered to measure the absolute abundance of every unique TCRbeta CDR3 rearrangement. For each sample, productive Simpson clonality was calculated as the square root of Simpson's diversity index over productive rearrangements. TCRdb obtained this table from immuneACCESS and retained in-frame rearrangements with V and J assigned. These tables miss some clones; where compared with another copy, unresolved V genes account for less than half of the shortfall, and the remainder is unexplained. D and trimming were read from the DNA, whereas the V and J calls and clone size are those reported in that table. The sample has roughly 280,000 clones on record, 75% to 90% of them singletons. The top ten clones comprise just under 2% of the sample.

Reading from cysteine to phenylalanine, the CDR3 counts 13 amino acids. CDR3 DNA only is kept here, 39 bases in frame from base 1. CDR1 and CDR2, per the germline V gene, are SGHAT and FQNNGV. V is cut by 2 bases and J by 7 bases, and the space between the germline ends is 11 bases. Whole blood was collected in K2EDTA tubes by collaborating institutions according to the institutions' own protocols. For TCRbeta analysis, collaborators shipped samples in one of three forms: frozen whole blood, isolated PBMCs, or DNA extracted from either of those sample types. The sequence was obtained from a man younger than 45 with active or convalescent COVID-19. The rearrangement combines TRBV11-2 with TRBJ1-2; TRBD1 is possibly the D segment (5 matching bases). Sequenced material: peripheral blood. The DNA sequence is given as TGTGCCAGCAGCTTATCTGGAGGGACTGGCTACACCTTC. Translated, this gives CASSLSGGTGYTF.